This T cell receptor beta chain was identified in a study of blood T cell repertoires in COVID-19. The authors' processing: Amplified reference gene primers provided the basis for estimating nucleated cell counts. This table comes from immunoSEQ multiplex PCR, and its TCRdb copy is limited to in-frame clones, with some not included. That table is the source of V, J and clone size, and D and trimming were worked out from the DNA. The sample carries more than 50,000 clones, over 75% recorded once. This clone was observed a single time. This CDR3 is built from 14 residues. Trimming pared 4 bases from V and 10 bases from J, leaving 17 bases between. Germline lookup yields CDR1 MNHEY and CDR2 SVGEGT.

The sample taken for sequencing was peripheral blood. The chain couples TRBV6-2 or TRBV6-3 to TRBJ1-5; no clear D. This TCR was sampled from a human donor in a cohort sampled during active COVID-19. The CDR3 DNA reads TGTGCCAGCAGTTCCACGGGGTTTTGGCGACCCCAGCATTTT. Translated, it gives CASSSTGFWRPQHF.